The source of this T cell receptor beta chain is a study of shared clonotypes between healthy human individuals. This clone was detected many times. The sample holds other DNA sequences that translate to the same CDR3. Several immunoSEQ plates received, in even portions, the genomic DNA of each subset. Using ten immunoSEQ deep assay plates, investigators sequenced unsorted PBMC DNA. The table came from immunoSEQ multiplex PCR; TCRdb's copy has only in-frame clones and leaves some out. Among 470,000 or so clones, about 85% were seen once, and the ten largest hold roughly 12%. This receptor was obtained from a woman aged 40 to 49 in good health. Some clones in this sample may be carry-over from other donors' samples. The specimen was PBMCs.

The CDR3: CAWSVLAGSYEQYF. DNA for the CDR3: TGTGCCTGGAGTGTACTAGCGGGGTCCTACGAGCAGTACTTC. The rearrangement joins TRBV30 to TRBJ2-7; 10 nucleotides line up with TRBD2. V trimming: 0 bases; J trimming: 1 base; junction bases outside the gene matches: 0. CDR1 GTSNPN and CDR2 SVGIG come from the germline V gene (reference sequence). This CDR3 is built from 14 residues.